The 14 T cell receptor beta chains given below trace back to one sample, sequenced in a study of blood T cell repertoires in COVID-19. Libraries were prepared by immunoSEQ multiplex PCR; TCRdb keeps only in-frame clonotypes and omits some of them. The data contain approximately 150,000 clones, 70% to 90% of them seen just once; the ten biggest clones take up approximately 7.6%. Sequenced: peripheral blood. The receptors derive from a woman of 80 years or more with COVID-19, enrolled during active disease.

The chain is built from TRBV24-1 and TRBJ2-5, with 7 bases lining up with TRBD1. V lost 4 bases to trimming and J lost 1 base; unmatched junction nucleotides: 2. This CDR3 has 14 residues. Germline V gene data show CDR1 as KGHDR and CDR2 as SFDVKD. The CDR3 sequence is CATSEGTAQETQYF. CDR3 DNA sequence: TGTGCCACCAGTGAAGGGACAGCCCAAGAGACCCAGTACTTC.

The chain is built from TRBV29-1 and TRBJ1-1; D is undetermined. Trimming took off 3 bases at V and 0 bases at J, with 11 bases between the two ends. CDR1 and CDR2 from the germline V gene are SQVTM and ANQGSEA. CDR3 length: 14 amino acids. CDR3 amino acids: CSVDLFSVNTEAFF. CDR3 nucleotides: TGCAGCGTTGATTTATTTTCAGTGAACACTGAAGCTTTCTTT.

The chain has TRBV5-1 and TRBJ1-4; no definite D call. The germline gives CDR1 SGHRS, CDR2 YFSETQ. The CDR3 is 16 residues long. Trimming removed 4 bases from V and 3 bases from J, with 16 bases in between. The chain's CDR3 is CASSREAARPNEKLFF. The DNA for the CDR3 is TGCGCCAGCAGCCGAGAGGCGGCGCGACCTAATGAAAAACTGTTTTTT. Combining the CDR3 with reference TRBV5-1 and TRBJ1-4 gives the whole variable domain KAGVTQTPRYLIKTRGQQVTLSCSPISGHRSVSWYQQTPGQGLQFLFEYFSETQRNKGNFPGRFSGRQFSNSRSEMNVSTLELGDSALYLCASSREAARPNEKLFFGSGTQLSVL.

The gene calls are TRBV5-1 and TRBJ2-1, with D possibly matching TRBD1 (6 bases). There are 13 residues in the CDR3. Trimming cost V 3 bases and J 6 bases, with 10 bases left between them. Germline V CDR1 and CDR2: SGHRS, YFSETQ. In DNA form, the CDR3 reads TGCGCCAGCAGCTCCCTAGGGGGCAATGAGCAGTTCTTC. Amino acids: CASSSLGGNEQFF.

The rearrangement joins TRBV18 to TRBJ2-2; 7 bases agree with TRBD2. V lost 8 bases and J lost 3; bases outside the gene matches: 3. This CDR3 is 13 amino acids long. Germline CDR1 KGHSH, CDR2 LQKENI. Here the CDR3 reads CASSGADTGELFF. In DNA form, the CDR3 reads TGTGCCAGCAGCGGGGCAGACACCGGGGAGCTGTTTTTT.

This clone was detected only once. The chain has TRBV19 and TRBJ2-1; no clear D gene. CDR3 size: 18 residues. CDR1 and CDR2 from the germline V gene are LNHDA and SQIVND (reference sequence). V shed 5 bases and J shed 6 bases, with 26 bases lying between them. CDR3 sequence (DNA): TGTGCCAGTAGTCCCCGTCAATTACCCCGGTCCCCACCCAATGAGCAGTTCTTC. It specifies CASSPRQLPRSPPNEQFF.

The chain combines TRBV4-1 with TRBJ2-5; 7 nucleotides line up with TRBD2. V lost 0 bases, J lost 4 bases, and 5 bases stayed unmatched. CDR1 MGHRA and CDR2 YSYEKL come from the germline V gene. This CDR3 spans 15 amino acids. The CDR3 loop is CASSQDGPGGETQYF. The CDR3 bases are TGCGCCAGCAGCCAAGACGGACCGGGGGGAGAGACCCAGTACTTC.

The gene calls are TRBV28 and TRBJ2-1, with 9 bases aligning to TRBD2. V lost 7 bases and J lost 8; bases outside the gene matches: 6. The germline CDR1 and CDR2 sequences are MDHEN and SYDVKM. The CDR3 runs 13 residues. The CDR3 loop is CASIYLAGDEQFF. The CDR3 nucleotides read TGTGCCAGCATTTATTTAGCGGGAGATGAGCAGTTCTTC.

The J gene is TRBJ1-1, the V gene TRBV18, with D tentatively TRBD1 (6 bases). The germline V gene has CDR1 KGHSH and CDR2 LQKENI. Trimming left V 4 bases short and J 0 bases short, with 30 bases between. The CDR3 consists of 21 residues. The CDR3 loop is CASSQGPRHGRGKGMNTEAFF. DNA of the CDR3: TGTGCCAGCTCACAGGGTCCTCGACATGGCAGGGGAAAGGGCATGAACACTGAAGCTTTCTTT.

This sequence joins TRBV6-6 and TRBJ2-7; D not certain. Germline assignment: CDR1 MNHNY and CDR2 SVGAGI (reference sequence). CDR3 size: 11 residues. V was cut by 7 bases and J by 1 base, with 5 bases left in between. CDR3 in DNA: TGTGCCAGCAAGAGATCCTACGAGCAGTACTTC. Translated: CASKRSYEQYF.

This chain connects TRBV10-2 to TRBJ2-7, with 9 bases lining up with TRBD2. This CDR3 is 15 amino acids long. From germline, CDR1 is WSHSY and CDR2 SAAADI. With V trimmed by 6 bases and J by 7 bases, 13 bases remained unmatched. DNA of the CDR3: TGCGCCAGCAGGGAGGTCAGCGGGGGGTTCTGGGAGCAGTACTTC. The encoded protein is CASREVSGGFWEQYF.

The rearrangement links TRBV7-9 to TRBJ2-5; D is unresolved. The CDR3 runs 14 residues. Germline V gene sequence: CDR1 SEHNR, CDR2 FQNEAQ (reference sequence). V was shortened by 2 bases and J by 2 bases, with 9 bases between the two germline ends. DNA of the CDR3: TGTGCCAGCAGCTTAATTTCGGGTCAAGAGACCCAGTACTTC. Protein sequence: CASSLISGQETQYF.

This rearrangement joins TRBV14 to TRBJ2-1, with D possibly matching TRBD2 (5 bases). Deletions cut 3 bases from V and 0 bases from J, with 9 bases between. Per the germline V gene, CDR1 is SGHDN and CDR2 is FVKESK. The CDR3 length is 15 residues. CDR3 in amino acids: CASSQTLGSYNEQFF. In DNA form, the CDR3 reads TGTGCCAGCAGCCAGACACTAGGCTCCTACAATGAGCAGTTCTTC.

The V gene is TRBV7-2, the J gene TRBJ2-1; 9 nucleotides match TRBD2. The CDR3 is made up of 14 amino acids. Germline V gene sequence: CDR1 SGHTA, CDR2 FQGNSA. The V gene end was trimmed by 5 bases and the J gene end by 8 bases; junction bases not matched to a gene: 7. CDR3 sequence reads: CASSPGTSSDEQFF. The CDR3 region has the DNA TGTGCCAGCAGCCCTGGGACTAGCTCCGATGAGCAGTTCTTC. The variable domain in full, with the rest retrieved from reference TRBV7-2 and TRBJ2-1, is GAGVSQSPSNKVTEKGKDVELRCDPISGHTALYWYRQSLGQGLEFLIYFQGNSAPDKSGLPSDRFSAERTGGSVSTLTIQRTQQEDSAVYLCASSPGTSSDEQFFGPGTRLTVL.